This T cell receptor (beta chain) stems from a study of regulatory T cells in long-lasting Graves disease. Time point noted: newly diagnosed GD, antithyroid drugs for less than 3 months. Following extraction of RNA from PBMCs, that RNA was used to make the TCR library. The V gene lost 3 bases and the J gene lost 3 bases, with 13 bases spanning the gap. CDR3 length: 15 residues. Germline V gene lookup returns CDR1 SGHAT and CDR2 FQDESV (reference sequence). Arm-PCR of CDR3 regions with iRepertoire HTBI primers generated TCR beta libraries. TCRdb used MiXCR to reprocess the multiplex PCR reads, holding one entry per CDR3 protein. Of roughly 500,000 distinct CDR3 sequences in the sample, around 12% were seen once. This clonotype occurred many times. These data are also associated with another study on T cells in Graves' hyperthyroidism and ophthalmopathy. In that study: The primer set for the first-round RT-PCR of the TCR CDR3 was HTBI.

The material sequenced was peripheral blood mononuclear cells (PBMCs), taken at new diagnosis, from a patient treated with antithyroid drugs. This TCR came from a young woman with Graves disease. The gene calls are TRBV11-1 and TRBJ2-3; no clear D. The chain's CDR3 is CASSLAFGSTDTQYF. CDR3 coding DNA: TGTGCCAGCAGCTTGGCCTTTGGATCAACAGATACGCAGTATTTT.